The entry below gives a single T cell receptor (beta chain) sequence along with its context. TCRdb used MiXCR to reprocess the 5' RACE reads, holding one entry per CDR3 protein. This table has 400,000 to 650,000 distinct CDR3 sequences, roughly 21% appearing once. The data originate from a study of identical twins. The CDR3 covers 14 residues. This sample was also put to use in a study of T cells expressing NK-cell markers. That report adds: For a handful of donors, the dominant NKG2C+ clonotypes made up roughly 1.0-7.0% of their CD8+ T cells. Similarly, these clonotypes led the CD3+CD56-NKG2C+ fraction as well in several donors.

Sample: CD4+ T cells sorted from blood. The chain carries TRBV21-1 and TRBJ1-1. TRBV21-1 counts as a pseudogene. The sequence was obtained from a woman aged 18-35 years in good health. In nucleotides, the CDR3 is TGTGCCAGCACCCTGCGGGGGGTGAACACTGAAGCTTTCTTT. The encoded protein is CASTLRGVNTEAFF.